This T cell receptor (beta chain) is drawn from a study of OX40 agonist ivuxolimab in advanced cancers. Study-wide findings and caveats: There were also nonresponders showing low normalized T-cell clonal expansion.

CDR1 is MNHEY and CDR2 is SMNVEV in the germline V gene (reference sequence). The CDR3 sequence is 16 residues long. Unmatched junction bases numbered 5, after V lost 3 bases and J lost 2 bases. Sequencing used immunoSEQ multiplex PCR; TCRdb keeps in-frame clones, though not all of them. The sample has about 99,000 clones, more than 85% seen once. Of note for this clone: Its antigen is as yet unknown.

This sample comprised CD4+ or CD8+ T cells sorted from blood, obtained in a trial of the OX40 agonist ivuxolimab. The origin of this receptor is an adult with an advanced solid tumor such as melanoma, head and neck, liver or kidney cancer. V is TRBV27 and J is TRBJ1-4, with TRBD1 identical over 8 bases. CDR3 amino acids: CASSLDPGGTNEKLFF. The CDR3, as DNA: TGTGCCAGCAGTTTGGACCCAGGGGGCACTAATGAAAAACTGTTTTTT.